This T cell receptor (beta chain) was recovered during a study of blood T cell repertoires in COVID-19. Study as a whole: Material from acute and convalescent COVID-19 was sourced from the United States, Italy and Spain. The analysed material was cDNA or gDNA that came from T cells, B-cell-depleted T cells, or PBMCs.

As originally analysed: The authors estimated nucleated cell counts from reference gene primer amplification. Measured with immunoSEQ multiplex PCR; TCRdb has only the in-frame clones, and not every one. The V and J calls and clone size were taken over from that table, and D and trimming were inferred from the DNA. This table has under 150,000 clones, roughly 84% appearing once. CDR3 length: 13 amino acids. V shed 5 bases and J 8 bases; nucleotides not matched to a gene: 5. Germline assignment: CDR1 MNHEY and CDR2 SVGAGI. This clone was observed a few times. The sample consisted of peripheral blood. The V and J genes are TRBV6-5 and TRBJ1-4; the match to TRBD1 covers 7 bases. The clonotype was recovered from an older woman with acute or convalescent COVID-19. In nucleotides, the CDR3 is TGTGCCAGCAGTCTGTCGGACAGGGAAAAACTGTTTTTT. Translation gives CASSLSDREKLFF.